These T cell receptor beta chains were read from a single sample in a study of human T cells and chemical hapten exposure. TCRdb processed the RACE reads anew with MiXCR; each CDR3 protein has one entry. The sample includes 80,000 to 100,000 distinct CDR3 sequences, 10% to 14% of them seen just once. The sequenced sample was whole blood, obtained in connection with sensitization to the hapten diphenylcyclopropenone (DPC). These receptors came from a woman aged 55-69 years with alopecia areata. Some clones in this sample may be carry-over from other donors' samples. Each CDR3 is given with its conserved first and last residue. Fields, in order: J gene, V gene, CDR3 protein.

j_call: TRBJ2-2
v_call: TRBV5-4
cdr3_aa: CASSFHRGSAGELFF

j_call: TRBJ2-7
v_call: TRBV11-2
cdr3_aa: CAGSGTNSTYEQYF

j_call: TRBJ2-1
v_call: TRBV6-2/TRBV6-3
cdr3_aa: CASSYPGTSGGWRDEQFF

j_call: TRBJ1-5
v_call: TRBV18
cdr3_aa: CASSWGDQPQHF

j_call: TRBJ1-5
v_call: TRBV18
cdr3_aa: CASSPQPGQNSNQPQHF

j_call: TRBJ2-5
v_call: TRBV11-2
cdr3_aa: CASSLVTRAGGAGTQYF

j_call: TRBJ2-1
v_call: TRBV30
cdr3_aa: CAWSSAGTDYNEQFF

j_call: TRBJ1-1
v_call: TRBV14
cdr3_aa: CASSHPPYTEAFF

j_call: TRBJ2-4
v_call: TRBV5-1
cdr3_aa: CASSLDGGRTKNIQYF

j_call: TRBJ2-7
v_call: TRBV7-2
cdr3_aa: CASSTTGTAYEQYF

j_call: TRBJ2-1
v_call: TRBV11-3
cdr3_aa: CASSLPWKDEQFF

j_call: TRBJ2-7
v_call: TRBV5-4
cdr3_aa: CASSSPDRTSGGSHEQYF

j_call: TRBJ2-3
v_call: TRBV9
cdr3_aa: CASSVGMVTSGGSDTQYF

j_call: TRBJ2-5
v_call: TRBV6-1
cdr3_aa: CASSEAPAGAQNQETQYF

j_call: TRBJ1-2
v_call: TRBV15
cdr3_aa: CATSAAVDGYTF

j_call: TRBJ2-1
v_call: TRBV15
cdr3_aa: CATSRVGGYYEQFF

j_call: TRBJ1-1
v_call: TRBV7-3
cdr3_aa: CASSLTGNQVTEAFF

j_call: TRBJ2-1
v_call: TRBV19
cdr3_aa: CASSPIWGSYNEQFF

j_call: TRBJ2-5
v_call: TRBV6-5
cdr3_aa: CASSNGEAQYF

j_call: TRBJ2-3
v_call: TRBV5-1
cdr3_aa: CASSSGAPDTQYF

j_call: TRBJ1-6
v_call: TRBV27
cdr3_aa: CASSPGTTNNSPLHF

j_call: TRBJ1-2
v_call: TRBV11-2
cdr3_aa: CASSLGWTTNYGYTF

j_call: TRBJ2-7
v_call: TRBV5-1
cdr3_aa: CASSPDSVEYEQYF

j_call: TRBJ1-6
v_call: TRBV7-9
cdr3_aa: CASSPNRDRGPWTYNSPLHF